This is a list of T cell receptor beta chains from one sample in a study of shared clonotypes between healthy human individuals. The table came from immunoSEQ multiplex PCR; TCRdb's copy has only in-frame clones and leaves some out. The table has about 460,000 clones, more than 70% seen once. The sequencing input was PBMCs. The source of these receptors is a woman between 35 and 50 years old in good health. Some clones in this sample may be carry-over from other donors' samples. Both conserved end residues are part of each CDR3. The D gene is left open where the match is weak. The listing skips clone size in some rows; elsewhere it reads once, few, many or a size class.

J gene	V gene	D gene	clone size	CDR3 DNA	CDR3 protein
TRBJ1-1	TRBV7-9	.	.	TGTGCCAGCAGCCCAGATGTACAGAACACTGAAGCTTTCTTT	CASSPDVQNTEAFF
TRBJ1-3	TRBV7-2	.	.	TGTGCCAGCGCTTCGGGTCCTGGAAACACCATATATTTT	CASASGPGNTIYF
TRBJ2-1	TRBV30	TRBD2	once	TGTGCCGGGGGACTAGCGGTCTACAATGAGCAGTTCTTC	CAGGLAVYNEQFF
TRBJ2-7	TRBV30	TRBD2	.	TGTGCCTGGAGTCCAAGCGGGAGGGCCGGGCAGTACTTC	CAWSPSGRAGQYF
TRBJ2-3	TRBV7-9	TRBD2	.	TGTGCCAGCAGCTCCCAAGCGGGGGCCACAGATACGCAGTATTTT	CASSSQAGATDTQYF
TRBJ2-3	TRBV11-2	.	.	TGTGCCAGCAGCTTAGGGTACGGACCTAGCACAGATACGCAGTATTTT	CASSLGYGPSTDTQYF
TRBJ1-5	TRBV19	.	many	TGTGCCAGTAGGACCCCAGGGGCTGGGGGGAGCAATCAGCCCCAGCATTTT	CASRTPGAGGSNQPQHF
TRBJ2-7	TRBV18	.	.	TGTGCCAGCTCACCATCGCAAGACTCCTACGAGCAGTACTTC	CASSPSQDSYEQYF
TRBJ2-2	TRBV5-6	TRBD2	.	TGTGCCAGCAGCTTGTTCGCGGGAGGGGCCGGCAGGGAGCTGTTTTTT	CASSLFAGGAGRELFF
TRBJ2-2	TRBV28	TRBD2	once	TGTGCCAGCAGTTTAGGGTGGACTAGCAAGGACGGGGAGCTGTTTTTT	CASSLGWTSKDGELFF
TRBJ2-3	TRBV5-6	TRBD1	many	TGTGCCAGCAGCAGGACAGGTACGCAGTATTTT	CASSRTGTQYF
TRBJ2-5	TRBV30	.	.	TGTGCCTGGACAGTACAAGAGACCCAGTACTTC	CAWTVQETQYF
TRBJ2-1	TRBV6-6	.	.	TGTGCCAGCAGTTCCCCTGAGACATACAATGAGCAGTTCTTC	CASSSPETYNEQFF
TRBJ2-3	TRBV7-2	.	.	TGTGCCAGCAGCTTAGGGAGGGCCTCAGATATGCAGTATTTT	CASSLGRASDMQYF
TRBJ2-7	TRBV30	TRBD2	.	TGTGCCTGGAGTGTACAACTAGCGGGAGACGAGCAGTACTTC	CAWSVQLAGDEQYF
TRBJ1-1	TRBV10-1	.	once	TGCGCCAGCAGTCCAGGGTATAACACTGAAGCTTTCTTT	CASSPGYNTEAFF
TRBJ2-7	TRBV7-9	.	.	TGTGCCAGCAGCATGGACAGTTCCTACGAGCAGTACTTC	CASSMDSSYEQYF
TRBJ2-7	TRBV11-2	.	few	TGTGCCAGCAGCTTGCACGGCGAGCAGTACTTC	CASSLHGEQYF
TRBJ2-1	TRBV11-2	TRBD1	few	TGTGCCAGCAGCTTAGAGGGGGACAGGGATATTCAGCAGTTCTTC	CASSLEGDRDIQQFF
TRBJ2-7	TRBV18	TRBD1	.	TGTGCCAGCTCACCCCGGGACAGGGACTACGAGCAGTACTTC	CASSPRDRDYEQYF
TRBJ1-2	TRBV6-1	.	.	TGTGCCAGCAGTGAGGGCAGGGCCAATGGCTACACCTTC	CASSEGRANGYTF
TRBJ1-1	TRBV20-1	.	once	TGCAGTGCTAGTTTGGGGGCTCAGGCTTTCTTT	CSASLGAQAFF
TRBJ1-2	TRBV30	.	once	TGTGCCTGGAGTGTACGACGGGGGGGGGTAGGCTACACCTTC	CAWSVRRGGVGYTF
TRBJ1-1	TRBV29-1	TRBD1	.	TGCAGCGCGTGGGACAGCTTGAACACTGAAGCTTTCTTT	CSAWDSLNTEAFF
TRBJ2-4	TRBV7-2	TRBD2	.	TGTGCCAGCAGCCCAGGACTAGCGGGAGATGTAGTTCAGTACTTC	CASSPGLAGDVVQYF
TRBJ1-1	TRBV5-4	.	.	TGTGCCAGCAGGGGGATGAACACTGAAGCTTTCTTT	CASRGMNTEAFF
TRBJ1-1	TRBV6-6	.	.	TGTGCCAGCAGTCGGCGGACGGGGAACACTGAAGCTTTCTTT	CASSRRTGNTEAFF
TRBJ2-2	TRBV11-2	TRBD1	.	TGTGCCAGCAGCCGGGACAGGGCCGGGGAGCTGTTTTTT	CASSRDRAGELFF
TRBJ2-5	TRBV9	.	once	TGTGCCAGCAGCGTATCGGGGCAAGAGACCCAGTACTTC	CASSVSGQETQYF
TRBJ1-4	TRBV15	.	.	TGTGCCACCAGCACGGGACGGCGGAATGAAAAACTGTTTTTT	CATSTGRRNEKLFF
TRBJ2-7	TRBV7-6	TRBD2	.	TGTGCCAGCAGCTACACTAGCGGATACTACGAGCAGTACTTC	CASSYTSGYYEQYF
TRBJ1-5	TRBV18	.	.	TGTGCCAGCTCACCTACCCGGGGGAGGCAGCCCCAGCATTTT	CASSPTRGRQPQHF
TRBJ2-2	TRBV7-9	.	.	TGTGCCAGCAGGACTACAGGAACCGGGGAGCTGTTTTTT	CASRTTGTGELFF
TRBJ2-1	TRBV9	TRBD2	.	TGTGCCAGCAATCCTAGCGGGATCTACAATGAGCAGTTCTTC	CASNPSGIYNEQFF
TRBJ2-5	TRBV7-6	TRBD2	few	TGTGCCAGCAGCCCCGCTAGCGGTGTGTACCAAGAGACCCAGTACTTC	CASSPASGVYQETQYF
TRBJ1-6	TRBV4-2	.	once	TGTGCCAGCAGCCAAGATGAGATCGCGCCCCTCCACTTT	CASSQDEIAPLHF
TRBJ2-1	TRBV9	.	.	TGTGCCAGCAGCGTAGTGGCGGGGAGCTCCTACAATGAGCAGTTCTTC	CASSVVAGSSYNEQFF
TRBJ2-1	TRBV6-5	TRBD1	.	TGTGCCAGCAGTCAGGTGGGACAGAACAATGAGCAGTTCTTC	CASSQVGQNNEQFF
TRBJ2-7	TRBV29-1	.	.	TGCAGCGTTGGTGGCAGTTCCTACGAGCAGTACTTC	CSVGGSSYEQYF
TRBJ1-1	TRBV10-1	TRBD1	.	TGCGCCAGCAGTGAGGGACAGGGAATCACTGAAGCTTTCTTT	CASSEGQGITEAFF
TRBJ2-7	TRBV10-3	.	.	TGTGCCATCAGTGAGATTGGGGACGGCTCCTACGAGCAGTACTTC	CAISEIGDGSYEQYF
TRBJ2-7	TRBV28	.	.	TGTGCCAGCAGGCCGGGAAACTACGAGCAGTACTTC	CASRPGNYEQYF
TRBJ2-7	TRBV27	TRBD1	.	TGTGCCAGCAGGAGACAGGGAGAGGGCGAGCAGTACTTC	CASRRQGEGEQYF
TRBJ2-1	TRBV29-1	.	.	TGCAGCGTGGGGCAGGGCACCGGAGGGGTAATCAATGAGCAGTTCTTC	CSVGQGTGGVINEQFF
TRBJ2-7	TRBV5-1	TRBD1	few	TGCGCCAGCAGCTTGACGGGACAGGGGGCCCACGAGCAGTACTTC	CASSLTGQGAHEQYF
TRBJ1-2	TRBV28	.	few	TGTGCCAGCAGGAGGGGACGGTACAACTATGGCTACACCTTC	CASRRGRYNYGYTF
TRBJ2-3	TRBV7-3	TRBD1	few	TGTGCCAGCGGGACAGGAGAAGATACGCAGTATTTT	CASGTGEDTQYF
TRBJ2-1	TRBV5-1	TRBD2	.	TGCGCCAGCAGAGCCGGACTAGCGGGAGTGTATGAGCAGTTCTTC	CASRAGLAGVYEQFF
TRBJ1-3	TRBV10-3	.	.	TGTGCCATCAGTCGCCCGGGGTCTGGAAACACCATATATTTT	CAISRPGSGNTIYF
TRBJ1-2	TRBV4-1	.	.	TGCGCCAGCAGCCAAGTCGGGTACCCCAACTATGGCTACACCTTC	CASSQVGYPNYGYTF
TRBJ2-1	TRBV30	.	.	TGTGCCTGGAGTGGGGGGTCCTACAATGAGCAGTTCTTC	CAWSGGSYNEQFF
TRBJ2-7	TRBV4-2	TRBD2	few	TGTGCCAGCAGCTTTCCGGGACTAGCGGGTGGCGAGCAGTACTTC	CASSFPGLAGGEQYF
TRBJ1-3	TRBV19	.	.	TGTGCCAGTCATGTCCAGGGAGCAGGAAACACCATATATTTT	CASHVQGAGNTIYF
TRBJ2-5	TRBV7-7	.	.	TGTGCCAGCAGCTTAGGTCGGGACCAGGGGACCCAGTACTTC	CASSLGRDQGTQYF
TRBJ2-4	TRBV7-3	TRBD2	many	TGTGCCAGCAGCCCCCGGACTAGCGGGAGGGCCCCACTTCAGTACTTC	CASSPRTSGRAPLQYF